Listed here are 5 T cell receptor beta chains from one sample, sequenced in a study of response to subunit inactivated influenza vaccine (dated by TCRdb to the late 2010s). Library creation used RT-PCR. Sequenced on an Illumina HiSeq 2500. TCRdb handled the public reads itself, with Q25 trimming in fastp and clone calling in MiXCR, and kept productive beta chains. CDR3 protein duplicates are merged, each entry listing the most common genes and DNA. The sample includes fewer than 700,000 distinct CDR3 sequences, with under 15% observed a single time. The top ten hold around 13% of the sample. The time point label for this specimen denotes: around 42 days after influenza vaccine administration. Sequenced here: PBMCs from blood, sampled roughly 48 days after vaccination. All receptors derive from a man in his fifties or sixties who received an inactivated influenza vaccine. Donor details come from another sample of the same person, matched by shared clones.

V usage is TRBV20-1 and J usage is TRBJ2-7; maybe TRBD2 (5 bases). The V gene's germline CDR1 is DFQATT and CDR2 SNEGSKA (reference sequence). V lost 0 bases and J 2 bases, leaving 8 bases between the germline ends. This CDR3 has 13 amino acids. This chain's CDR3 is CSARDLRAYEQYF. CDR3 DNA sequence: TGCAGTGCTAGAGATTTGAGGGCCTACGAGCAGTACTTC.

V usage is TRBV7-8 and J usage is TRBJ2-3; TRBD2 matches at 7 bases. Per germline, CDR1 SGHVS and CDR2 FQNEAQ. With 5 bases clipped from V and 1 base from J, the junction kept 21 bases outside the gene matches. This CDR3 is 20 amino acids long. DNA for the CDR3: TGTGCCAGCAGCCCCTCGCCCCGCGGGGGACGGCCCGGTGGCACAGATACGCAGTATTTT. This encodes CASSPSPRGGRPGGTDTQYF.

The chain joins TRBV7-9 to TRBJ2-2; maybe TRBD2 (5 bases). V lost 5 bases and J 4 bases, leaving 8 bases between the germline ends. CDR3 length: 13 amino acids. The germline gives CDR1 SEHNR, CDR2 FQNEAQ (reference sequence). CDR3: CASSRGLTGELFF. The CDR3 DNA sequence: TGTGCCAGCAGCCGAGGGCTCACCGGGGAGCTGTTTTTT.

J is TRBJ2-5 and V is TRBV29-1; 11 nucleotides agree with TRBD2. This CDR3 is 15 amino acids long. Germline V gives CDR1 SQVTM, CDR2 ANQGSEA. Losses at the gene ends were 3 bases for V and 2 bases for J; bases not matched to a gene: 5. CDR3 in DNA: TGCAGCGTTGACCAATTAGCGGGGGGGCAAGAGACCCAGTACTTC. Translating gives CSVDQLAGGQETQYF.

In DNA, the CDR3 is TGTGCCAGCAGCTTAGCGCGCACTAACCAAGAGACCCAGTACTTC. Protein: CASSLARTNQETQYF. The V and J genes are TRBV7-2 and TRBJ2-5; D is undetermined. Germline CDR1 is SGHTA and CDR2 is FQGNSA. The CDR3 covers 15 residues. V was cut by 0 bases and J by 0 bases, with 8 bases left in between.